This paragraph covers one T cell receptor beta chain sequence. Its specific antigen is unknown. Per-base quality was not reported, and no clone a single base away is much larger than it. TCRbeta CDR3 regions were amplified from genomic DNA by means of the immunoSEQ Assay, a bias-controlled multiplex PCR. On the study's bioinformatics: The number of nucleated cells in each sample was estimated by amplification of reference gene primers within the assay. To quantify the absolute abundance of each unique TCRbeta CDR3 rearrangement, sequence reads were collapsed and filtered. For each sample, productive Simpson clonality was calculated as the square root of Simpson's diversity index across productive rearrangements. TCRdb holds this immuneACCESS table with in-frame rearrangements only. Some clones are missing; in checked studies, unresolved V genes explain under half, and the rest has no known cause. That table gives V, J and clone size, and the DNA gave D and trimming. The sample table records around 70,000 clones; over 60% of these occur just once. The ten largest clones add up to about 25% of the sample.

Whole blood was collected in K2EDTA tubes by collaborating institutions according to the institutions' own protocols. Collaborator samples were shipped for TCRbeta analysis as frozen whole blood, isolated PBMCs, or DNA extracted from either sample type. This entry belongs to a study of blood T cell repertoires in COVID-19 (dated by TCRdb to the early 2020s). Regarding the research as a whole: Samples covering the acute and convalescent phases of COVID-19 were provided by collaborators in the United States, Italy and Spain. The prospective study material was composed of cDNA or gDNA derived from T cells, B-cell-depleted T cells, or PBMCs. Subjects who had been exposed to COVID-19, were actively infected with it, or had recovered from it provided the deeply sampled blood TCRbeta repertoires that made up the dataset. A freely available public database, intended as a resource for researchers studying the immune response to SARS-CoV-2, is where the repertoires were released. The samples were drawn from two sources: the first 160 participants of the ongoing ImmuneRACE study, and fewer than 1,500 subjects contributed by 6 global collaborators. The sample metadata nearly always contained a de-identified subject ID, COVID-19 status, age in years and sex. Where available, HLA class I and class II types were taken from metadata supplied by the sample provider and were not determined by assay-based typing.

On the study overall, not on this receptor specifically: The amount of clinical and demographic metadata varied by source and participant and was provided uncurated.

V has 2 bases trimmed and J has 7 bases trimmed; junction bases matching no gene number 6. CDR1 and CDR2, looked up from the germline V gene (reference sequence), are GTSNPN and SVGIG. The CDR3 numbers 15 residues from cysteine through phenylalanine. Here the CDR3 DNA is all that survives: 45 bases in frame from base 1. Specimen: peripheral blood. The sequence joins TRBV30 to TRBJ1-5; TRBD1 aligns with 12 central bases. This TCR was recovered from a human donor in a cohort sampled during active COVID-19. The bases read TGTGCCTGGAGTTTGGGACAGGGGGCTCGGCAGCCCCAGCATTTT. It is translated as CAWSLGQGARQPQHF.